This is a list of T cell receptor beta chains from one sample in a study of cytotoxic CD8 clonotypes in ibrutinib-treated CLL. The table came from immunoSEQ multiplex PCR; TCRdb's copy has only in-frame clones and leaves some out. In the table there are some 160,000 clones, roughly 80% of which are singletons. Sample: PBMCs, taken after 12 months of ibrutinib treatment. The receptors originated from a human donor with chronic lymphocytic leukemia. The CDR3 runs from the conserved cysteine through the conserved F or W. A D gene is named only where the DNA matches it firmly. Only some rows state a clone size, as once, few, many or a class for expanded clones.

CDR3aa: CASRGTGGSSGANVLTF
CDR3nt: TGTGCCAGCAGAGGGACAGGGGGAAGCTCTGGGGCCAACGTCCTGACTTTC
j_gene: TRBJ2-6
d_gene: TRBD1
v_gene: TRBV2
abundance: NA

CDR3aa: CASSESQEWDSHYNEQFF
CDR3nt: TGTGCCAGCAGTGAATCTCAGGAGTGGGACAGCCACTACAATGAGCAGTTCTTC
j_gene: TRBJ2-1
d_gene: TRBD1
v_gene: TRBV25-1
abundance: NA

CDR3aa: CASSPREGTLADTQYF
CDR3nt: TGTGCCAGCTCACCACGGGAGGGTACCTTGGCAGATACGCAGTATTTT
j_gene: TRBJ2-3
d_gene: TRBD2
v_gene: TRBV18
abundance: NA

CDR3aa: CASSQETGRLNTEAFF
CDR3nt: TGCGCCAGCAGCCAGGAGACCGGGAGGCTGAACACTGAAGCTTTCTTT
j_gene: TRBJ1-1
d_gene: NA
v_gene: TRBV4-3
abundance: NA

CDR3aa: CASSYSMGGRNQPQHF
CDR3nt: TGTGCCAGCAGTTACTCTATGGGGGGGCGGAATCAGCCCCAGCATTTT
j_gene: TRBJ1-5
d_gene: NA
v_gene: TRBV7-2
abundance: NA

CDR3aa: CASSLDGGRSSYEQYF
CDR3nt: TGTGCCAGCAGCTTGGATGGGGGTAGGAGCTCCTACGAGCAGTACTTC
j_gene: TRBJ2-7
d_gene: NA
v_gene: TRBV5-4
abundance: NA

CDR3aa: CASSISGGTNTQYF
CDR3nt: TGCGCCAGCAGCATAAGCGGGGGCACAAATACGCAGTATTTT
j_gene: TRBJ2-3
d_gene: TRBD2
v_gene: TRBV5-1
abundance: few

CDR3aa: CASSPGVELFF
CDR3nt: TGTGCCAGCAGTCCCGGGGTCGAACTGTTTTTT
j_gene: TRBJ1-4
d_gene: NA
v_gene: TRBV6-1
abundance: NA

CDR3aa: CASRREPNQPQHF
CDR3nt: TGTGCCAGCAGAAGGGAGCCCAATCAGCCCCAGCATTTT
j_gene: TRBJ1-5
d_gene: NA
v_gene: TRBV7-1
abundance: NA

CDR3aa: CASSYGTFADTQYF
CDR3nt: TGCGCCAGCAGCTACGGGACGTTTGCAGATACGCAGTATTTT
j_gene: TRBJ2-3
d_gene: NA
v_gene: TRBV4-1
abundance: NA

CDR3aa: CAWKLRDRGVPAKEAFF
CDR3nt: TGTGCCTGGAAACTCCGGGACAGGGGTGTACCGGCCAAAGAAGCTTTCTTT
j_gene: TRBJ1-1
d_gene: TRBD1
v_gene: TRBV30
abundance: NA

CDR3aa: CASSLGEGQPQHF
CDR3nt: TGTGCCAGCAGCTTAGGGGAGGGTCAGCCCCAGCATTTT
j_gene: TRBJ1-5
d_gene: NA
v_gene: TRBV11-2
abundance: few

CDR3aa: CSAGGDRGYTF
CDR3nt: TGCAGTGCTGGGGGGGACAGGGGCTACACCTTC
j_gene: TRBJ1-2
d_gene: TRBD1
v_gene: TRBV20-1
abundance: NA

CDR3aa: CASRDSNQETQYF
CDR3nt: TGTGCCAGCAGGGACAGCAATCAAGAGACCCAGTACTTC
j_gene: TRBJ2-5
d_gene: NA
v_gene: TRBV2
abundance: many

CDR3aa: CASSLGRGDSPLHF
CDR3nt: TGCGCCAGCAGCTTAGGCAGGGGTGATTCACCCCTCCACTTT
j_gene: TRBJ1-6
d_gene: NA
v_gene: TRBV5-1
abundance: NA

CDR3aa: CASNSIMVSYEQYF
CDR3nt: TGTGCCAGCAACTCAATCATGGTCTCCTACGAGCAGTACTTC
j_gene: TRBJ2-7
d_gene: NA
v_gene: TRBV6-1
abundance: NA

CDR3aa: CASSVVSYGQSLTEKLFF
CDR3nt: TGTGCCAGCAGCGTAGTAAGTTACGGGCAGTCCCTGACCGAAAAACTGTTTTTT
j_gene: TRBJ1-4
d_gene: NA
v_gene: TRBV9
abundance: NA

CDR3aa: CASSAGPIATNEKLFF
CDR3nt: TGCGCCAGCAGCGCGGGACCTATTGCAACTAATGAAAAACTGTTTTTT
j_gene: TRBJ1-4
d_gene: NA
v_gene: TRBV5-1
abundance: NA

CDR3aa: CSVRLRGNTGELFF
CDR3nt: TGCAGCGTCCGCTTGCGGGGGAACACCGGGGAGCTGTTTTTT
j_gene: TRBJ2-2
d_gene: NA
v_gene: TRBV29-1
abundance: NA

CDR3aa: CASSPAMLEYYGYTF
CDR3nt: TGTGCCAGCAGCCCTGCTATGTTGGAATACTATGGCTACACCTTC
j_gene: TRBJ1-2
d_gene: NA
v_gene: TRBV7-2
abundance: NA

CDR3aa: CASSSPGQGDEKLFF
CDR3nt: TGTGCCAGCAGCTCACCGGGACAGGGGGATGAAAAACTGTTTTTT
j_gene: TRBJ1-4
d_gene: TRBD1
v_gene: TRBV7-9
abundance: many

CDR3aa: CATSRDREQRNTIYF
CDR3nt: TGTGCCACCAGCAGAGACAGGGAACAGAGAAACACCATATATTTT
j_gene: TRBJ1-3
d_gene: NA
v_gene: TRBV15
abundance: NA

CDR3aa: CASSQAPRLAGAGSNEQFF
CDR3nt: TGCGCCAGCAGCCAAGCCCCCAGACTAGCGGGAGCGGGGTCCAATGAGCAGTTCTTC
j_gene: TRBJ2-1
d_gene: TRBD2
v_gene: TRBV4-1
abundance: few

CDR3aa: CAWSVPFPGSYGYTF
CDR3nt: TGTGCCTGGAGTGTACCTTTTCCGGGCAGCTATGGCTACACCTTC
j_gene: TRBJ1-2
d_gene: NA
v_gene: TRBV30
abundance: NA

CDR3aa: CASFLGWGQETQYF
CDR3nt: TGTGCCAGCTTTCTTGGGTGGGGGCAAGAGACCCAGTACTTC
j_gene: TRBJ2-5
d_gene: NA
v_gene: TRBV28
abundance: NA

CDR3aa: CSVEDPAGSENIQYF
CDR3nt: TGCAGCGTTGAAGATCCAGCGGGGTCGGAAAACATTCAGTACTTC
j_gene: TRBJ2-4
d_gene: TRBD2
v_gene: TRBV29-1
abundance: NA

CDR3aa: CASSSEILEQFF
CDR3nt: TGTGCCAGCAGTTCGGAAATCCTTGAGCAGTTCTTC
j_gene: TRBJ2-1
d_gene: NA
v_gene: TRBV2
abundance: NA

CDR3aa: CASSTGSGTNEKLFF
CDR3nt: TGTGCCAGCAGTACAGGGTCGGGAACTAATGAAAAACTGTTTTTT
j_gene: TRBJ1-4
d_gene: NA
v_gene: TRBV6-5
abundance: NA

CDR3aa: CASSQATGQPQETQYF
CDR3nt: TGTGCCAGCAGCCAAGCGACGGGACAACCCCAAGAGACCCAGTACTTC
j_gene: TRBJ2-5
d_gene: NA
v_gene: TRBV4-2
abundance: NA

CDR3aa: CASIGGTAGFNQPQHF
CDR3nt: TGTGCCAGTATCGGGGGGACGGCTGGGTTCAATCAGCCCCAGCATTTT
j_gene: TRBJ1-5
d_gene: NA
v_gene: TRBV19
abundance: NA

CDR3aa: CASSPNYEQYF
CDR3nt: TGTGCCAGCTCACCGAACTACGAGCAGTACTTC
j_gene: TRBJ2-7
d_gene: NA
v_gene: TRBV18
abundance: once

CDR3aa: CASSSGTGLLEKLFF
CDR3nt: TGTGCCAGCAGTTCCGGGACAGGGCTTCTGGAAAAACTGTTTTTT
j_gene: TRBJ1-4
d_gene: TRBD1
v_gene: TRBV27
abundance: NA

CDR3aa: CASRDRDRAYGYTF
CDR3nt: TGTGCCAGTAGAGACAGGGACCGGGCCTATGGCTACACCTTC
j_gene: TRBJ1-2
d_gene: TRBD1
v_gene: TRBV19
abundance: few

CDR3aa: CASSSAGRRTTNEKLFF
CDR3nt: TGTGCCAGCAGCTCGGCGGGACGTCGCACAACTAATGAAAAACTGTTTTTT
j_gene: TRBJ1-4
d_gene: NA
v_gene: TRBV7-2
abundance: NA

CDR3aa: CASSQLQGTGNTIYF
CDR3nt: TGTGCCAGCAGCCAACTACAGGGGACTGGAAACACCATATATTTT
j_gene: TRBJ1-3
d_gene: TRBD1
v_gene: TRBV11-2
abundance: few

CDR3aa: CASRRAGGTGELFF
CDR3nt: TGTGCCAGCAGGAGAGCGGGAGGTACCGGGGAGCTGTTTTTT
j_gene: TRBJ2-2
d_gene: TRBD2
v_gene: TRBV6-5
abundance: NA

CDR3aa: CASSVATGGFYGYTF
CDR3nt: TGTGCCAGCAGCGTCGCGACAGGGGGCTTCTATGGCTACACCTTC
j_gene: TRBJ1-2
d_gene: TRBD1
v_gene: TRBV7-2
abundance: NA

CDR3aa: CASSFKEGKQYF
CDR3nt: TGTGCCAGCAGCTTCAAAGAGGGAAAACAGTACTTC
j_gene: TRBJ2-7
d_gene: NA
v_gene: TRBV5-6
abundance: NA

CDR3aa: CASSLEGGLAYEQYF
CDR3nt: TGCGCCAGCAGCTTGGAAGGCGGGCTAGCCTACGAGCAGTACTTC
j_gene: TRBJ2-7
d_gene: NA
v_gene: TRBV5-1
abundance: few

CDR3aa: CASSTSGQPARGTEAFF
CDR3nt: TGCGCCAGCAGCACATCGGGACAGCCTGCGAGGGGGACTGAAGCTTTCTTT
j_gene: TRBJ1-1
d_gene: TRBD1
v_gene: TRBV5-1
abundance: NA

CDR3aa: CASRLNRGGGNTIYF
CDR3nt: TGTGCCAGCAGGTTGAACAGGGGTGGTGGAAACACCATATATTTT
j_gene: TRBJ1-3
d_gene: TRBD1
v_gene: TRBV7-2
abundance: few

CDR3aa: CSVQGLMNTEAFF
CDR3nt: TGCAGCGTTCAGGGGCTAATGAACACTGAAGCTTTCTTT
j_gene: TRBJ1-1
d_gene: NA
v_gene: TRBV29-1
abundance: NA

CDR3aa: CASSGSGGAQETQYF
CDR3nt: TGTGCCAGCAGCGGTAGCGGGGGGGCCCAAGAGACCCAGTACTTC
j_gene: TRBJ2-5
d_gene: TRBD2
v_gene: TRBV7-3
abundance: NA

CDR3aa: CASSPPHQNYGYTF
CDR3nt: TGTGCCAGCTCACCACCTCACCAGAACTATGGCTACACCTTC
j_gene: TRBJ1-2
d_gene: NA
v_gene: TRBV18
abundance: NA

CDR3aa: CASSLGDEQFF
CDR3nt: TGTGCCAGCAGTTTGGGGGATGAGCAGTTCTTC
j_gene: TRBJ2-1
d_gene: NA
v_gene: TRBV28
abundance: once

CDR3aa: CASSLELGENEQFF
CDR3nt: TGTGCCAGCAGCTTAGAATTAGGGGAAAATGAGCAGTTCTTC
j_gene: TRBJ2-1
d_gene: NA
v_gene: TRBV7-2
abundance: NA

CDR3aa: CASRRASGSTDTQYF
CDR3nt: TGTGCCAGCAGGCGGGCTAGCGGGAGCACAGATACGCAGTATTTT
j_gene: TRBJ2-3
d_gene: TRBD2
v_gene: TRBV2
abundance: NA

CDR3aa: CASSEVGGYGYTF
CDR3nt: TGTGCCAGCAGTGAAGTAGGGGGCTATGGCTACACCTTC
j_gene: TRBJ1-2
d_gene: NA
v_gene: TRBV2
abundance: once

CDR3aa: CASSVGQGYGYTF
CDR3nt: TGTGCCAGCAGTGTGGGACAGGGATATGGCTACACCTTC
j_gene: TRBJ1-2
d_gene: TRBD1
v_gene: TRBV28
abundance: NA

CDR3aa: CAISRQGQGLGDTQYF
CDR3nt: TGTGCCATCAGTAGGCAAGGACAGGGGCTGGGAGATACGCAGTATTTT
j_gene: TRBJ2-3
d_gene: TRBD1
v_gene: TRBV10-3
abundance: NA

CDR3aa: CAISLGQNTEAFF
CDR3nt: TGTGCCATCAGTCTAGGCCAGAACACTGAAGCTTTCTTT
j_gene: TRBJ1-1
d_gene: NA
v_gene: TRBV10-3
abundance: NA

CDR3aa: CASSLYPQLAGGYGYTF
CDR3nt: TGTGCCAGCAGTTTATACCCCCAACTGGCAGGGGGTTATGGCTACACCTTC
j_gene: TRBJ1-2
d_gene: TRBD1
v_gene: TRBV27
abundance: once

CDR3aa: CASSPPMGLYTEAFF
CDR3nt: TGTGCCAGCAGCCCCCCGATGGGGCTGTACACTGAAGCTTTCTTT
j_gene: TRBJ1-1
d_gene: NA
v_gene: TRBV9
abundance: NA

CDR3aa: CASSLAAGSNQPQHF
CDR3nt: TGCGCCAGCAGCTTGGCGGCCGGTAGCAATCAGCCCCAGCATTTT
j_gene: TRBJ1-5
d_gene: NA
v_gene: TRBV5-1
abundance: NA

CDR3aa: CASSRTYGYTF
CDR3nt: TGTGCCAGCAGTCGGACCTATGGCTACACCTTC
j_gene: TRBJ1-2
d_gene: NA
v_gene: TRBV28
abundance: NA